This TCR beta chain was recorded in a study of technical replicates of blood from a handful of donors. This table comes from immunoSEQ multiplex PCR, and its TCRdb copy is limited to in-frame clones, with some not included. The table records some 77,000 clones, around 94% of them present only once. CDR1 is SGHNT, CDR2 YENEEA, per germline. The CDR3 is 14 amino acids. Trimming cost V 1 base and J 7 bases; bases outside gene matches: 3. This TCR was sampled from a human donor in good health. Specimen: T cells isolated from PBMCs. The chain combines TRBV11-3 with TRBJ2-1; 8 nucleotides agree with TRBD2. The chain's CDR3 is CASSLGTSINEQFF. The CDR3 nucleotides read TGTGCCAGCAGCTTAGGGACTAGCATTAATGAGCAGTTCTTC.